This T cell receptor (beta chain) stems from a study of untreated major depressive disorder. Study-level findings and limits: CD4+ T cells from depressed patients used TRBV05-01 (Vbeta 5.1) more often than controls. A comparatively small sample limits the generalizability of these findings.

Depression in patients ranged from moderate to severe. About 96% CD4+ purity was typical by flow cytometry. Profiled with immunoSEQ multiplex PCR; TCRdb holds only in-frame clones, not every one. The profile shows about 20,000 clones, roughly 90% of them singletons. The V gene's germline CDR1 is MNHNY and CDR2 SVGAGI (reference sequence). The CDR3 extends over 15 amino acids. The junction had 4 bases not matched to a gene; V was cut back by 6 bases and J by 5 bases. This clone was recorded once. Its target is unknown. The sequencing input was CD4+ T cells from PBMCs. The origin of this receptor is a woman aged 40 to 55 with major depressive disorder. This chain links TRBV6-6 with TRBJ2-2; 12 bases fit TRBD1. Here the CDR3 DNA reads TGTGCCAGCAGCCGGGGACAGGGGGCGACCGGGGAGCTGTTTTTT. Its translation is CASSRGQGATGELFF.